Following are 11 T cell receptor beta chains from one sample sequenced in a study of cytomegalovirus exposure and HLA in healthy donors. The study ran its PCR with 60 Vbeta and 13 Jbeta primers. TCRdb's copy holds only in-frame clones and misses some; the assay was immunoSEQ multiplex PCR. This table holds some 80,000 clones, 60% to 85% found once. Sequences were obtained from PBMCs. Every receptor here comes from a man between 18 and 29 years old in good health and CMV-seropositive.

The CDR3 loop reads CASNSPGQGDTEAFF. The CDR3 DNA follows: TGTGCCAGCAACTCGCCCGGACAGGGTGACACTGAAGCTTTCTTT. The chain couples TRBV27 to TRBJ1-1; TRBD1 matches 8 bases. This CDR3 spans 15 amino acids. V lost 7 bases to trimming and J lost 3 bases; unmatched junction nucleotides: 10. Germline V gene lookup returns CDR1 MNHEY and CDR2 SMNVEV (reference sequence).

The genes are TRBV29-1 and TRBJ2-5; TRBD2 agrees at 11 bases. The CDR3 covers 14 residues. Germline CDR1 reads SQVTM; CDR2 reads ANQGSEA. With 4 bases clipped from V and 4 bases from J, the junction kept 5 bases outside the gene matches. The CDR3 loop reads CSVALAGGTETQYF. DNA of the CDR3: TGCAGCGTTGCGCTAGCGGGAGGAACAGAGACCCAGTACTTC.

The chain couples TRBV11-2 to TRBJ2-7; TRBD1 is a possible D gene (6 bases). Between the trimmed V and J ends, which lost 6 bases and 6 bases, there was a span of 21 bases. Per germline, CDR1 SGHAT and CDR2 FQNNGV. There are 15 residues in the CDR3. CDR3 coding DNA: TGTGCCAGCAGGCTTTCGGGGACATTAATTCGCGAGCAGTACTTC. As protein: CASRLSGTLIREQYF.

This clone was observed a few times. This chain's CDR3 is CASSLGQEAFF. For the CDR3, the DNA is TGTGCCAGCAGTTTAGGGCAAGAAGCTTTCTTT. The rearrangement links TRBV28 to TRBJ1-1; D not certain. The V gene's germline CDR1 is MDHEN and CDR2 SYDVKM. The CDR3 loop spans 11 amino acids. Trimming took 2 bases from V and 8 from J, leaving 6 bases between them.

This CDR3 is CASSPRKNSGGHQETQYF. CDR3 coding DNA: TGTGCCAGCAGCCCTCGTAAGAATAGCGGGGGACACCAAGAGACCCAGTACTTC. J is TRBJ2-5 and V is TRBV4-2; 9 bases match TRBD2. V trimming: 4 bases; J trimming: 0 bases; junction bases outside the gene matches: 12. Germline CDR1 reads LGHNA; CDR2 reads YNFKEQ. This CDR3 comprises 18 residues.

The gene calls are TRBV5-4 and TRBJ2-2; 7 bases fit TRBD2. Trimming cost V 2 bases and J 6 bases; bases outside gene matches: 13. Germline values: CDR1 SGHNT, CDR2 YYREEE (reference sequence). CDR3 length: 17 residues. CDR3 loop: CASSFIPAGVGAGELFF. For the CDR3, the DNA is TGTGCCAGCAGCTTTATCCCTGCGGGAGTAGGCGCCGGGGAGCTGTTTTTT.

This sequence joins TRBV7-9 and TRBJ2-5, with TRBD2 matching over 7 bases. The germline CDR1 and CDR2 sequences are SEHNR and FQNEAQ (reference sequence). The CDR3 is 17 amino acids. V shed 3 bases and J 3 bases; nucleotides not matched to a gene: 13. CDR3 in DNA: TGTGCCAGCAGCTTTGGACATCTTCTAGCGGACGAAGAGACCCAGTACTTC. Its translation is CASSFGHLLADEETQYF.

The V call is TRBV2, the J call TRBJ1-3; TRBD1 is a possible D gene (5 bases). This CDR3 has 15 residues. Germline lookup yields CDR1 SNHLY and CDR2 FYNNEI. Trimming pared 0 bases from V and 0 bases from J, leaving 6 bases between. CDR3 residues: CASSEATASGNTIYF. The CDR3 region has the DNA TGTGCCAGCAGTGAAGCGACAGCCTCTGGAAACACCATATATTTT.

Only a few counts were recorded for this clone. The V call is TRBV6-5, the J call TRBJ1-1; 7 bases map to TRBD1. Per germline, CDR1 MNHEY and CDR2 SVGAGI. V lost 2 bases, J lost 3 bases, and 6 bases stayed unmatched. This CDR3 spans 15 amino acids. This chain's CDR3 is CASSYTTGWHTEAFF. The CDR3 DNA follows: TGTGCCAGCAGTTACACGACAGGGTGGCACACTGAAGCTTTCTTT.

This chain links TRBV29-1 with TRBJ2-7; TRBD1 is a possible D gene (5 bases). Germline V gene lookup returns CDR1 SQVTM and CDR2 ANQGSEA. Between the trimmed V and J ends, which lost 7 bases and 7 bases, there was a span of 17 bases. This CDR3 contains 12 residues. CDR3 in DNA: TGCAGCGCCGTAGCAGGGCGGTGGGAGCAGTACTTC. Translation gives CSAVAGRWEQYF.

The rearrangement uses TRBV10-3 and TRBJ2-1; 13 bases line up with TRBD2. The V gene end was trimmed by 1 base and the J gene end by 5 bases; junction bases not matched to a gene: 2. This CDR3 region has 16 residues. Germline V lookup: CDR1 ENHRY, CDR2 SYGVKD. CDR3 coding DNA: TGTGCCATCAGTGAGTGGGGACTAGCGGGAAACAATGAGCAGTTCTTC. Translation gives CAISEWGLAGNNEQFF.